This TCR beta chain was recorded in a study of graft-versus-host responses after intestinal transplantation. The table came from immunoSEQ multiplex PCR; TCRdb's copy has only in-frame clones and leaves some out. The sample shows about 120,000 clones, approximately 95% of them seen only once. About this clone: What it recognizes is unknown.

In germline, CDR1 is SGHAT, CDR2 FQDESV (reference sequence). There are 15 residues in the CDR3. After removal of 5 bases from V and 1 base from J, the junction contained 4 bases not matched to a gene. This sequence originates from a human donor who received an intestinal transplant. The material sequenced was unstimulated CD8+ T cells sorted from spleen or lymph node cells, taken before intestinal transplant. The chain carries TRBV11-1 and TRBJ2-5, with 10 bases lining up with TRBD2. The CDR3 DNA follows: TGTGCCAGCAGCCCGGGACTAGCGTTCCAAGAGACCCAGTACTTC. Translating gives CASSPGLAFQETQYF.